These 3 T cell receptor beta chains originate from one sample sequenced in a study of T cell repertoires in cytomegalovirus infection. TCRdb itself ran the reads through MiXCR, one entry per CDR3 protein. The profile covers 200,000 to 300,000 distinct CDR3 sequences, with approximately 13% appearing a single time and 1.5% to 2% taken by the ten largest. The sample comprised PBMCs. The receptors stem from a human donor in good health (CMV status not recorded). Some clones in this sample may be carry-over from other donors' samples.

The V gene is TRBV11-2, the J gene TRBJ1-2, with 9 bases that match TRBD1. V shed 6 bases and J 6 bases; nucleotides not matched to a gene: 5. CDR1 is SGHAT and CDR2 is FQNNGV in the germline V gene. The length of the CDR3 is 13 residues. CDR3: CASSWTGVDGYTF. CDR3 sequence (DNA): TGTGCCAGCAGTTGGACAGGGGTGGATGGCTACACCTTC. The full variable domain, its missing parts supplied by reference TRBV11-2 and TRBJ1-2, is EAGVAQSPRYKIIEKRQSVAFWCNPISGHATLYWYQQILGQGPKLLIQFQNNGVVDDSQLPKDRFSAERLKGVDSTLKIQPAKLEDSAVYLCASSWTGVDGYTFGSGTRLTVV.

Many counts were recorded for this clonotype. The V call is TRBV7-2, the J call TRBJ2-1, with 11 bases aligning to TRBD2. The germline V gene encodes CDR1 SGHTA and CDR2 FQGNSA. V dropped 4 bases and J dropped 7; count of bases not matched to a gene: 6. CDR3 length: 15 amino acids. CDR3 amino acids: CASSSTGTSGNEQFF. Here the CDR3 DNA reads TGTGCCAGCAGCTCAACCGGGACTAGCGGAAATGAGCAGTTCTTC.

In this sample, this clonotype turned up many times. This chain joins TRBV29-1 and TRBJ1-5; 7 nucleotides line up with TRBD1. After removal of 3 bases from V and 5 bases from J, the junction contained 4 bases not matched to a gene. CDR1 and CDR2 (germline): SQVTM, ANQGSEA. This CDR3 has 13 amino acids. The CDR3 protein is CSVETGRDQPQHF. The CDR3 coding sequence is TGCAGCGTTGAGACAGGGCGAGATCAGCCCCAGCATTTT.